Listed here are 9 T cell receptor beta chains from one sample, sequenced in a study of shared clonotypes between healthy human individuals. Data came from immunoSEQ multiplex PCR; TCRdb stores just in-frame clones and leaves some out. The table includes approximately 2,000,000 clones, less than 95% detected once. The sample consisted of naive CD4+ T cells from PBMCs. As to subset: CD45RA+ positively selected. The receptors were sampled from a man aged 18 to 35 in good health. Some clones in this sample may be carry-over from other donors' samples.

In the case of this clone: In the same sample, other DNA sequences code for this CDR3. The rearrangement joins TRBV5-1 to TRBJ2-1; D may be TRBD1 (6 bases). This CDR3 is 12 amino acids long. Deletions cut 4 bases from V and 7 bases from J, with 9 bases between. The V gene's germline CDR1 is SGHRS and CDR2 YFSETQ. CDR3 loop: CASSIQGNEQFF. CDR3 bases: TGCGCCAGCAGCATACAGGGTAATGAGCAGTTCTTC. Variable domain in full (rest from reference TRBV5-1 and TRBJ2-1): KAGVTQTPRYLIKTRGQQVTLSCSPISGHRSVSWYQQTPGQGLQFLFEYFSETQRNKGNFPGRFSGRQFSNSRSEMNVSTLELGDSALYLCASSIQGNEQFFGPGTRLTVL.

The gene calls are TRBV5-1 and TRBJ2-5; 9 positions match TRBD1. Germline CDR1 is SGHRS and CDR2 is YFSETQ. The CDR3 covers 14 residues. J was trimmed by 5 bases and V by 9 bases; bases with no gene match: 11. CDR3: CATQLGTGWETQYF. CDR3 nucleotides: TGCGCCACCCAGCTCGGGACAGGGTGGGAGACCCAGTACTTC.

The chain recombines TRBV6-5 with TRBJ1-5, with a possible D match to TRBD1 (5 bases). CDR3 size: 15 residues. Trimming took 6 bases from V and 3 from J, leaving 15 bases between them. Germline assignment: CDR1 MNHEY and CDR2 SVGAGI. CDR3 sequence reads: CASRAAQGFNQPQHF. In DNA, the CDR3 is TGTGCCAGCAGAGCAGCCCAGGGTTTCAATCAGCCCCAGCATTTT.

The chain links TRBV25-1 to TRBJ2-7; D tentatively reads TRBD1 or TRBD2 (7 bases each). V was trimmed by 6 bases and J by 2 bases, leaving 20 bases between them. The CDR3 loop spans 16 amino acids. Per the germline V gene, CDR1 is MGHDK and CDR2 is SYGVNS. CDR3 region: CASSHGGQGDPYEQYF. CDR3 DNA: TGTGCCAGCAGCCACGGGGGGCAGGGGGACCCCTACGAGCAGTACTTC.

Comments on this clone: The sample has other DNA sequences that encode this CDR3 too. The V gene is TRBV28, the J gene TRBJ1-5; D gene ambiguous. Germline assignment: CDR1 MDHEN and CDR2 SYDVKM. CDR3 length: 14 amino acids. Trimming took 2 bases from V and 4 from J, leaving 9 bases between them. CDR3 in amino acids: CASSLGPRNQPQHF. The CDR3 DNA follows: TGTGCCAGCAGTTTAGGGCCCAGAAATCAGCCCCAGCATTTT.

The rearrangement uses TRBV11-2 and TRBJ2-1; D ambiguous. The CDR3 length is 17 residues. The V gene's germline CDR1 is SGHAT and CDR2 FQNNGV. The V end was cut by 8 bases, the J end by 2 bases, with 22 bases between. The CDR3 here is CASRWGSVLLTYNEQFF. The CDR3 nucleotides read TGTGCCAGCCGCTGGGGTAGTGTTCTTCTAACCTACAATGAGCAGTTCTTC.

V usage is TRBV18 and J usage is TRBJ2-1; 10 nucleotides match TRBD2. Germline V gives CDR1 KGHSH, CDR2 LQKENI. J lost 6 bases, V lost 0 bases, and 5 bases had no gene match. The CDR3 runs 16 residues. The CDR3 protein is CASSPPPSGSPNEQFF. In nucleotides, the CDR3 is TGTGCCAGCTCACCACCCCCTAGCGGGAGCCCCAATGAGCAGTTCTTC.

The rearrangement uses TRBV6-1 and TRBJ2-1; TRBD2 matches 11 bases. This CDR3 has 15 amino acids. CDR1 is MNHNS and CDR2 is SASEGT in the germline V gene. The V gene end was trimmed by 2 bases and the J gene end by 10 bases; junction bases not matched to a gene: 7. The CDR3 spells CASSEMTLAGGEQFF. The DNA for the CDR3 is TGTGCCAGCAGTGAAATGACATTAGCGGGAGGGGAGCAGTTCTTC.

Turning to this clone: One end of the junction does not line up with germline, which may come from a read error. This CDR3 is CASSLSGPGRRVF. The CDR3, as DNA: TGTGCCAGCAGCTTATCCGGTCCGGGGCGGAGGGTCTTC. This chain links TRBV7-8 with TRBJ2-1; possibly TRBD2 for D (6 bases). The CDR3 has 13 residues. CDR1 SGHVS and CDR2 FQNEAQ come from the germline V gene.